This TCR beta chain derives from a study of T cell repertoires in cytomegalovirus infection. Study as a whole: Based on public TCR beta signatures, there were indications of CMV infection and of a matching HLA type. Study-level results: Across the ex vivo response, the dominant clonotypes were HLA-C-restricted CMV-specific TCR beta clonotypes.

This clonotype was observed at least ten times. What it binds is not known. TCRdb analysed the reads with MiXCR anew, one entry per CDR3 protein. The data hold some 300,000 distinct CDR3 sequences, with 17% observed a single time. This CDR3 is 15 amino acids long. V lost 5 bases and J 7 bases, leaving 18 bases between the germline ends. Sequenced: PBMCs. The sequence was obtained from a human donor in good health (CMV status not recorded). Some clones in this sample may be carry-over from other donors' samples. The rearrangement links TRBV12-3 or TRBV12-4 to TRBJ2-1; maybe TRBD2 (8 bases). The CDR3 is CASSLQGGGGNEQFF. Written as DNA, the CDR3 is TGTGCCAGCAGTCTGCAAGGGGGCGGGGGGAATGAGCAGTTCTTC.